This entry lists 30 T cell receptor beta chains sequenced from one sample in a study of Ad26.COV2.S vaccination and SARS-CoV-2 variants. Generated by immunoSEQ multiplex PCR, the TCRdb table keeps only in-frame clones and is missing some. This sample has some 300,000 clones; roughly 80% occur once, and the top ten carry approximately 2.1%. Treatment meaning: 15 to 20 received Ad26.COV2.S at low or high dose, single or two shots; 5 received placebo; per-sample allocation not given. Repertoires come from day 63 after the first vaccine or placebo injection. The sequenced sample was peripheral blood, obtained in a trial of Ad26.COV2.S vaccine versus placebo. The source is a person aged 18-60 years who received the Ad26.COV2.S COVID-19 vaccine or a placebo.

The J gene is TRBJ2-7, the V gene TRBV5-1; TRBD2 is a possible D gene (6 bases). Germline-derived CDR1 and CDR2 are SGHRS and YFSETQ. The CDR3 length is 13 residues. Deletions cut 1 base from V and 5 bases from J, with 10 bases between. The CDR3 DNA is TGCGCCAGCAGCTTGAGTGGGGGGAACGAGCAGTACTTC. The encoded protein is CASSLSGGNEQYF.

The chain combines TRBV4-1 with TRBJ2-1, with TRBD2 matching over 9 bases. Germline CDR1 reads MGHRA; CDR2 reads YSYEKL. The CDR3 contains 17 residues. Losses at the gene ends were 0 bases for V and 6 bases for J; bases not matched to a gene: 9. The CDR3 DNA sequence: TGCGCCAGCAGCCAAGAGGCGAGCGCGGGGGGGGTCAATGAGCAGTTCTTC. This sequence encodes CASSQEASAGGVNEQFF.

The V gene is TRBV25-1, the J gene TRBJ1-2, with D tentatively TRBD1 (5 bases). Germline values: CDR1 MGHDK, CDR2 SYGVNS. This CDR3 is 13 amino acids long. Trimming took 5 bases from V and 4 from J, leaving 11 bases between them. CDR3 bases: TGTGCCAGCAGTCCAGGGTTTATCTATGGCTACACCTTC. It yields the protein CASSPGFIYGYTF.

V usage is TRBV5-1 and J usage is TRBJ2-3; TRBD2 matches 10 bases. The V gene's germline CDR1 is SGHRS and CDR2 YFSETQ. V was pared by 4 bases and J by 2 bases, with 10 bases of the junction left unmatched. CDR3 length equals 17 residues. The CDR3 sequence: CASSNTPLAGTTDTQYF. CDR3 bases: TGCGCCAGCAGCAACACCCCACTAGCGGGGACCACAGATACGCAGTATTTT.

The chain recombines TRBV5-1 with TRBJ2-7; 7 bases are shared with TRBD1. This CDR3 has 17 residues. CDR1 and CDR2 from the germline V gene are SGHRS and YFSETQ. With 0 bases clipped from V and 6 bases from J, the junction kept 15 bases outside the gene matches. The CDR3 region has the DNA TGCGCCAGCAGCTTGGGGGGACAGACGATAAGTATCGGCGAGCAGTACTTC. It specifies CASSLGGQTISIGEQYF.

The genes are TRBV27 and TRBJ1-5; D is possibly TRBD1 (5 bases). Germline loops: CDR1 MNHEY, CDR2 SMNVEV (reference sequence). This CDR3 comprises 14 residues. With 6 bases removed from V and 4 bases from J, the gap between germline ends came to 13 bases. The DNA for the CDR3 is TGTGCCAGCAGCCCTCGGGGGGGTAATCAGCCCCAGCATTTT. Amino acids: CASSPRGGNQPQHF.

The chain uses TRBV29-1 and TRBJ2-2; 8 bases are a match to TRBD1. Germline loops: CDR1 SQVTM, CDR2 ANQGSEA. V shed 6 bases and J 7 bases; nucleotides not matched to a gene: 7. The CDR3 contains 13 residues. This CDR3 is CSVDRGENGELFF. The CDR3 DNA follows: TGCAGCGTCGACAGGGGTGAAAACGGGGAGCTGTTTTTT.

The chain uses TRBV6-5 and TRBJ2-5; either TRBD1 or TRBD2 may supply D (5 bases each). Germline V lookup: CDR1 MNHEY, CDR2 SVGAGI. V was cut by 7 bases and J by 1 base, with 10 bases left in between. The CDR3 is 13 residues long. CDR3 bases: TGTGCCAGCACGGTGAGGGGCCAAGAGACCCAGTACTTC. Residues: CASTVRGQETQYF.

The CDR3 DNA reads as TGTGCCAGCAGCCCGAGGACAGGGGAGAACACTGAAGCTTTCTTT. Translating gives CASSPRTGENTEAFF. The rearrangement joins TRBV3-1 (or the pseudogene TRBV3-2) to TRBJ1-1; TRBD1 matches at 9 bases. Germline CDR1 is LGHDT and CDR2 is YNNKEL (reference sequence). Germline trimming cut 4 bases from V and 1 base from J; bases unmatched to any gene: 4. This CDR3 region has 15 residues.

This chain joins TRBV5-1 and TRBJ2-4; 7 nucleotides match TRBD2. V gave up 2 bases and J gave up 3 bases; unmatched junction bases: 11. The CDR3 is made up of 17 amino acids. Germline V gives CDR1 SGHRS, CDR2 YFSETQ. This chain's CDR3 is CASSFHPRTRGKNIQYF. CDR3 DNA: TGCGCCAGCAGCTTCCACCCGCGGACTAGAGGCAAAAACATTCAGTACTTC.

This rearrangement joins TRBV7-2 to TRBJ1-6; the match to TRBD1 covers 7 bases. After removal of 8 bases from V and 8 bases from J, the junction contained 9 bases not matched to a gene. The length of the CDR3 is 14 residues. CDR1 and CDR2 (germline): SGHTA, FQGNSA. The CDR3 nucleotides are TGTGCCAGCGGCCAAGGGGGCAGTTATTCACCCCTCCACTTT. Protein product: CASGQGGSYSPLHF.

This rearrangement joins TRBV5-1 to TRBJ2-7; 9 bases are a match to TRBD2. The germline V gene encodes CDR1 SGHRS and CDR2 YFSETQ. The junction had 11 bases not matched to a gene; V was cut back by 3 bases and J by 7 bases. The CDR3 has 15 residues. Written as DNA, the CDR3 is TGCGCCAGCAGCTACCGGGGAGCGGGGGGACTTGAGCAGTACTTC. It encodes CASSYRGAGGLEQYF.

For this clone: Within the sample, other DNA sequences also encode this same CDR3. As DNA, the CDR3 is TGCGCCAGCAGCCAAGTGAGGGATAACTATGGCTACACCTTC. Its protein product is CASSQVRDNYGYTF. This chain joins TRBV4-1 and TRBJ1-2; D is unclear. Germline CDR1 is MGHRA and CDR2 is YSYEKL. V was cut by 1 base and J by 1 base, with 7 bases left in between. This CDR3 region has 14 residues.

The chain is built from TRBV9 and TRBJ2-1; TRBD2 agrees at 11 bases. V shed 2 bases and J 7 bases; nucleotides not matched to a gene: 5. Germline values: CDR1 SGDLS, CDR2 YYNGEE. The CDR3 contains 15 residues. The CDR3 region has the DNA TGTGCCAGCAGCGTTACCACTAGCGGGGGAAATGAGCAGTTCTTC. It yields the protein CASSVTTSGGNEQFF.

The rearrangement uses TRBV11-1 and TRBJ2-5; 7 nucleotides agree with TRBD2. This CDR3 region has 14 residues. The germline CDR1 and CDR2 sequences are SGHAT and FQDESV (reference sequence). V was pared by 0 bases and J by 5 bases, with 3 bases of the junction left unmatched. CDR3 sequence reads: CASSLASLAETQYF. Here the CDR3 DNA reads TGTGCCAGCAGCTTAGCGTCACTAGCGGAGACCCAGTACTTC.

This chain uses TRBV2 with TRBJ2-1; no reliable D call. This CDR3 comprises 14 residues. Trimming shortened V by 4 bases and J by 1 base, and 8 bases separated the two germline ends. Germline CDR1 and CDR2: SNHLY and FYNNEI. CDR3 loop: CASSVEGSYNEQFF. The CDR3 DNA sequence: TGTGCCAGCAGTGTCGAAGGGTCCTACAATGAGCAGTTCTTC.

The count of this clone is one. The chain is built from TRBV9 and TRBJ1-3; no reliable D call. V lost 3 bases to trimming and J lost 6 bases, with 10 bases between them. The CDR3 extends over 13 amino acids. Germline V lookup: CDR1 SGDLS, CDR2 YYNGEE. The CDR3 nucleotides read TGTGCCAGCAGCGCCACGAGGGAAAACACCATATATTTT. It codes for CASSATRENTIYF. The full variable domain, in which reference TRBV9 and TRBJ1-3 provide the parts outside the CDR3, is DSGVTQTPKHLITATGQRVTLRCSPRSGDLSVYWYQQSLDQGLQFLIQYYNGEERAKGNILERFSAQQFPDLHSELNLSSLELGDSALYFCASSATRENTIYFGEGSWLTVV.

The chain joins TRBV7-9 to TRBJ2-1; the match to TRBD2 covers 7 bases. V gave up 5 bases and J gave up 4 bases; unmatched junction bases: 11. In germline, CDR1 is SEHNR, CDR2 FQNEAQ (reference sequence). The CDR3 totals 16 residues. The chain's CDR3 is CASSPNGGGGYNEQFF. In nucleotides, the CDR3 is TGTGCCAGCAGCCCCAACGGCGGGGGTGGTTACAATGAGCAGTTCTTC.

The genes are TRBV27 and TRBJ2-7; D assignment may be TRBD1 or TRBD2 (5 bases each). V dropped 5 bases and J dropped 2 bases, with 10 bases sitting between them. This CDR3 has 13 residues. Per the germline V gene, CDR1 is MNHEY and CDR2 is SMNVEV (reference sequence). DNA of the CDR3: TGTGCCAGCAGTCCCCTGGGACCCTACGAGCAGTACTTC. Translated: CASSPLGPYEQYF.

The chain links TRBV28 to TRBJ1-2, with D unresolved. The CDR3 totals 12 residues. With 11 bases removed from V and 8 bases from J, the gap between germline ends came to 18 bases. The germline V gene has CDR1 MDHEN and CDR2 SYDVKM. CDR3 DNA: TGTGCCGTAGCAAATCCCCCCTTGGGCTACACCTTC. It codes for CAVANPPLGYTF.

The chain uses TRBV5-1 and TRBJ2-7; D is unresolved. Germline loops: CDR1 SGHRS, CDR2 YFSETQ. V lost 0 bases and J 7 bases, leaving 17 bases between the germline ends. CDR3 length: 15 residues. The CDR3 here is CASSLGQLYSLEQYF. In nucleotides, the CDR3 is TGCGCCAGCAGCTTGGGGCAGCTATACTCATTGGAGCAGTACTTC.

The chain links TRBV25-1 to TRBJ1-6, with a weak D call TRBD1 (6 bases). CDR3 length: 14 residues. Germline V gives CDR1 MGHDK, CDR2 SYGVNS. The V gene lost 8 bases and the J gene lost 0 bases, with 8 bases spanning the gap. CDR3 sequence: CASEGDSYNSPLHF. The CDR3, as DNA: TGTGCCAGCGAGGGGGACTCCTATAATTCACCCCTCCACTTT.

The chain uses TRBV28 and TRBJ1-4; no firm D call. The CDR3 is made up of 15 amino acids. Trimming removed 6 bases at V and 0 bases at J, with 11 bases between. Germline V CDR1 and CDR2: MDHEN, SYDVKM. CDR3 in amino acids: CASRLSGTTNEKLFF. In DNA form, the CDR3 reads TGTGCCAGCAGATTGTCGGGAACAACTAATGAAAAACTGTTTTTT.

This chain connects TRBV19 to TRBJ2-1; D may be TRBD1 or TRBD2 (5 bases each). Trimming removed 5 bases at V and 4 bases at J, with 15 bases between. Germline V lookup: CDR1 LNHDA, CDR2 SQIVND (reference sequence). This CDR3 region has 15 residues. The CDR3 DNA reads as TGTGCCAGTAGTTCAGGGAAAAGAGGGTACAATGAGCAGTTCTTC. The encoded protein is CASSSGKRGYNEQFF.

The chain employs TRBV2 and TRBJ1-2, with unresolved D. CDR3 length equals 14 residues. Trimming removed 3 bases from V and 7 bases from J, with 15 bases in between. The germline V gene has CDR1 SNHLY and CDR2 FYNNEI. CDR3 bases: TGTGCCAGCAGTGACGGCAGGCCCAGGCGTGGCTACACCTTC. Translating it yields CASSDGRPRRGYTF.

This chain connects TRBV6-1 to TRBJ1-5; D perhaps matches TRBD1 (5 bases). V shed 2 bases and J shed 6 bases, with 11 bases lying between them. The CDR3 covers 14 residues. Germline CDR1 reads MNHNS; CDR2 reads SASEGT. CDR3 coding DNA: TGTGCCAGCAGTGAACCAGGGTCCGTTCAGCCCCAGCATTTT. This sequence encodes CASSEPGSVQPQHF.

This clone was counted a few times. CDR3 in amino acids: CASKSGKLDRDNSPLHF. CDR3 DNA: TGTGCCAGCAAAAGTGGGAAATTGGACAGGGATAATTCACCCCTCCACTTT. The rearrangement joins TRBV28 to TRBJ1-6, with 8 bases matching TRBD1. Germline V gene sequence: CDR1 MDHEN, CDR2 SYDVKM. V was clipped by 7 bases and J by 5 bases; unmatched bases: 13. The CDR3 spans 17 residues.

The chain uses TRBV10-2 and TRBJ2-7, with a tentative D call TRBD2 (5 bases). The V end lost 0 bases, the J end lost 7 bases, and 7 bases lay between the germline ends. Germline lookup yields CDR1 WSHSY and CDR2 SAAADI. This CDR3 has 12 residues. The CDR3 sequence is CASSESRREQYF. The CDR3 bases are TGCGCCAGCAGTGAGTCGAGGAGGGAGCAGTACTTC.

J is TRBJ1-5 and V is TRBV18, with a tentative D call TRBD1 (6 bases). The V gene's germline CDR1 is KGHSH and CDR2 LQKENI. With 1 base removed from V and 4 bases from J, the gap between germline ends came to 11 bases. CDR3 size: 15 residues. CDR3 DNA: TGTGCCAGCTCACCACGGACAGCGACGAATCAGCCCCAGCATTTT. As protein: CASSPRTATNQPQHF. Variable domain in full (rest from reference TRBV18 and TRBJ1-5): NAGVMQNPRHLVRRRGQEARLRCSPMKGHSHVYWYRQLPEEGLKFMVYLQKENIIDESGMPKERFSAEFPKEGPSILRIQQVVRGDSAAYFCASSPRTATNQPQHFGDGTRLSIL.

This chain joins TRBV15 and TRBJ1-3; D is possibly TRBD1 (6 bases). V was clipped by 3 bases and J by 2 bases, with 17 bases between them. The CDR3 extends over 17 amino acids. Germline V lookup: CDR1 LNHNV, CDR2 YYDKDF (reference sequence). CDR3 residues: CATSRELGQWAGNTIYF. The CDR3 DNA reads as TGTGCCACCAGCAGGGAACTAGGACAGTGGGCTGGAAACACCATATATTTT.